This T cell receptor (beta chain) emerged from a study of blood T cells in healthy people across ages. The CDR3 is 16 amino acids. CDR1 and CDR2 (germline): SGHTA, FQGNSA. In this sample, this clonotype turned up a few times. Its cognate antigen is unknown. One end of the junction is discordant with germline, which a read error may explain. Overall study results and limits: Fewer expanded clones and more diversity marked long-lived versus aged donors.

A second PCR, run for roughly 6 to 11 cycles, used a sample-barcoded 5' primer plus a J-beta primer mix. From the 5' RACE reads, TCRdb called clonotypes with MiXCR, one entry per CDR3 protein. Of 1.8 million or so distinct CDR3 sequences in the sample, 35% to 50% were seen once. The sample consisted of blood. The TCR comes from a human donor in good health. This chain uses TRBV7-2 with TRBJ2-7, with 8 bases identical to TRBD1. The CDR3 DNA follows: TGTGCCAGCAGTTTAGCAGGGGACAGGAGACATGGTGAGCAGTACTTC. It encodes CASSLAGDRRHGEQYF. Full variable domain (outside the CDR3, taken from reference TRBV7-2 and TRBJ2-7): GAGVSQSPSNKVTEKGKDVELRCDPISGHTALYWYRQSLGQGLEFLIYFQGNSAPDKSGLPSDRFSAERTGGSVSTLTIQRTQQEDSAVYLCASSLAGDRRHGEQYFGPGTRLTVT.